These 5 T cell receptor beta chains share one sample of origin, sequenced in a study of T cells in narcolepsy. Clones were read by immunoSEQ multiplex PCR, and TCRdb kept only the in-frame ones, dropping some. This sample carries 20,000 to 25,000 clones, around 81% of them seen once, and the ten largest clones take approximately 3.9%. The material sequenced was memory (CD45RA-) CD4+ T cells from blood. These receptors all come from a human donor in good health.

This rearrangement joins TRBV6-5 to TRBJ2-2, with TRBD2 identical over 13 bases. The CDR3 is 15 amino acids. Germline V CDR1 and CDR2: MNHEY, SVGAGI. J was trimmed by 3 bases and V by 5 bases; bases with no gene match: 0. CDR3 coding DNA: TGTGCCAGCAGTGGACTAGCGGGGGACACCGGGGAGCTGTTTTTT. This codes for CASSGLAGDTGELFF.

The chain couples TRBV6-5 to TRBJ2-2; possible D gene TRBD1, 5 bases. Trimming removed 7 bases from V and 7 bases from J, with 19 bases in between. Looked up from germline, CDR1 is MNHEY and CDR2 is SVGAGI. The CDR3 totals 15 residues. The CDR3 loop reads CASTGIRQIDGELFF. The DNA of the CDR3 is TGTGCCAGCACCGGCATTCGACAGATCGACGGGGAGCTGTTTTTT.

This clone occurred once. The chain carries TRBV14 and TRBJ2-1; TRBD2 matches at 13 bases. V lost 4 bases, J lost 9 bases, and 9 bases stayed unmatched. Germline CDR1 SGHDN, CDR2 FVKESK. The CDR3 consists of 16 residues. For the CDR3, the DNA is TGTGCCAGCAGCCCGATTACTAGCGGGGGGGCCGGTGAGCAGTTCTTC. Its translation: CASSPITSGGAGEQFF. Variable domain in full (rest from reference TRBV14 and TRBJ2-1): EAGVTQFPSHSVIEKGQTVTLRCDPISGHDNLYWYRRVMGKEIKFLLHFVKESKQDESGMPNNRFLAERTGGTYSTLKVQPAELEDSGVYFCASSPITSGGAGEQFFGPGTRLTVL.

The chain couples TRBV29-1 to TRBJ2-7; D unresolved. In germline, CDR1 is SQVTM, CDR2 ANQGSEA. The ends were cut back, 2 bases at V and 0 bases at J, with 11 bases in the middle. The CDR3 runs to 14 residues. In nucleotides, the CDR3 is TGCAGCGTTGAACAGGTCTGGGGCTCCTACGAGCAGTACTTC. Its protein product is CSVEQVWGSYEQYF.

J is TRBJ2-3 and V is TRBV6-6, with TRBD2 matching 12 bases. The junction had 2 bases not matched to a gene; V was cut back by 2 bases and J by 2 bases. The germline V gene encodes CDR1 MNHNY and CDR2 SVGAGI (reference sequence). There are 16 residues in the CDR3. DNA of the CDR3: TGTGCCAGCAGTTACGGACTAGCGGGACTCACAGATACGCAGTATTTT. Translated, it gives CASSYGLAGLTDTQYF.